Following are 6 T cell receptor beta chains from one sample sequenced in a study of blood T cell repertoires in COVID-19. Repertoires were generated with immunoSEQ multiplex PCR, while TCRdb's copy carries only in-frame clones and drops some. The sample gives 160,000 or so clones, 65% to 90% of which show up once; about 15% is in the top ten. The source material was PBMCs or T cells enriched from blood (not recorded which). These receptors were taken from a man in his fifties or sixties who had recovered from COVID-19.

This chain connects TRBV28 to TRBJ1-4, with a tentative D call TRBD1 (5 bases). V was clipped by 8 bases and J by 8 bases, with 15 bases between them. The length of the CDR3 is 13 residues. CDR1 and CDR2 (germline): MDHEN, SYDVKM. CDR3 coding DNA: TGTGCCAGCGGGGGGGGACTTACGGAAAAACTGTTTTTT. This translates into CASGGGLTEKLFF.

This rearrangement joins TRBV4-2 to TRBJ2-2; the D gene is possibly TRBD1 (6 bases). The CDR3 is 15 residues long. The germline V gene has CDR1 LGHNA and CDR2 YNFKEQ. Trimming stripped 1 base from V and 0 bases from J, with 6 bases between. CDR3 coding DNA: TGTGCCAGCAGCCAAGGGACAGCGAACACCGGGGAGCTGTTTTTT. Amino acids: CASSQGTANTGELFF.

This chain uses TRBV5-1 with TRBJ2-5; D is perhaps TRBD1 (5 bases). CDR1 SGHRS and CDR2 YFSETQ come from the germline V gene. This CDR3 is 15 amino acids long. V was clipped by 2 bases and J by 4 bases, with 15 bases between them. This CDR3 is CASSFGQGRGETQYF. As DNA, the CDR3 is TGCGCCAGCAGCTTTGGTCAGGGTAGGGGAGAGACCCAGTACTTC. The variable domain in full, with the rest retrieved from reference TRBV5-1 and TRBJ2-5, is KAGVTQTPRYLIKTRGQQVTLSCSPISGHRSVSWYQQTPGQGLQFLFEYFSETQRNKGNFPGRFSGRQFSNSRSEMNVSTLELGDSALYLCASSFGQGRGETQYFGPGTRLLVL.

The V and J genes are TRBV14 and TRBJ2-1, with 7 positions matching TRBD1. The germline CDR1 and CDR2 sequences are SGHDN and FVKESK. This CDR3 has 12 amino acids. V dropped 4 bases and J dropped 16; count of bases not matched to a gene: 10. CDR3 sequence (DNA): TGTGCCAGCAGCCGAGTTACAGGGGCGGGCTTCTTC. This sequence encodes CASSRVTGAGFF.

This chain joins TRBV5-1 and TRBJ1-2; 10 bases match TRBD1. The CDR3 is 15 residues long. Germline CDR1 is SGHRS and CDR2 is YFSETQ. Unmatched junction bases numbered 4, after V lost 4 bases and J lost 1 base. In DNA, the CDR3 is TGCGCCAGCAGCCCGGGACAGGGGAATAACTATGGCTACACCTTC. It is translated as CASSPGQGNNYGYTF.

The V gene is TRBV28, the J gene TRBJ1-2; 7 nucleotides match TRBD1. The V and J ends lost 5 bases and 2 bases, in that order; junction bases with no gene match: 2. The CDR3 is 13 amino acids. Germline V lookup: CDR1 MDHEN, CDR2 SYDVKM. DNA of the CDR3: TGTGCCAGCAGTGCGACAGGGAACTATGGCTACACCTTC. It specifies CASSATGNYGYTF.